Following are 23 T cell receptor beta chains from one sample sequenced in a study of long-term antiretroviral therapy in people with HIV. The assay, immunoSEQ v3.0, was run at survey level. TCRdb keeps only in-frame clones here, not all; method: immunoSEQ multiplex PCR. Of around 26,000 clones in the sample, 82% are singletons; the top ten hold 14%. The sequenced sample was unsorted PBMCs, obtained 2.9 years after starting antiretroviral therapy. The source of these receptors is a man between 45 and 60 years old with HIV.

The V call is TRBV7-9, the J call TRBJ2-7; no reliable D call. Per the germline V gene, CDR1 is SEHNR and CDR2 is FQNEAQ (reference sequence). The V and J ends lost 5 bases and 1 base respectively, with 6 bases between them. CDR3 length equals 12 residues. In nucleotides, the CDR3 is TGTGCCAGCAGCACTACATCCTACGAGCAGTACTTC. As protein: CASSTTSYEQYF. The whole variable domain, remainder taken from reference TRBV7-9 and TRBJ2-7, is DTGVSQNPRHKITKRGQNVTFRCDPISEHNRLYWYRQTLGQGPEFLTYFQNEAQLEKSRLLSDRFSAERPKGSFSTLEIQRTEQGDSAMYLCASSTTSYEQYFGPGTRLTVT.

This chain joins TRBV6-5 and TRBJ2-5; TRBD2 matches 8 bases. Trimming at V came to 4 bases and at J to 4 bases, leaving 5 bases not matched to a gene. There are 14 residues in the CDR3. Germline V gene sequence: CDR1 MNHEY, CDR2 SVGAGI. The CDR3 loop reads CASSSNGGGETQYF. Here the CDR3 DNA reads TGTGCCAGCAGTTCGAACGGGGGGGGAGAGACCCAGTACTTC.

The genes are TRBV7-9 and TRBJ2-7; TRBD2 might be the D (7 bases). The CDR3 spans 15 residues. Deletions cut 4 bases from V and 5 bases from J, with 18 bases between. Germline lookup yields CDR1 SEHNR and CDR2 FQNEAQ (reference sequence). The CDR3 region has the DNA TGTGCCAGCAGCTCGTTGGGGGGGCTAGAGGACGAGCAGTACTTC. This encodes CASSSLGGLEDEQYF.

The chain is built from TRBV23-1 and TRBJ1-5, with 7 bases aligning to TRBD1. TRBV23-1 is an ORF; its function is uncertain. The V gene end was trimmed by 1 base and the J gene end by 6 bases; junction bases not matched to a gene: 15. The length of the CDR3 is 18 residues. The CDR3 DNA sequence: TGCGCCAGCAGTCAATACACCCGCCTGACAGGGTCCTTTCAGCCCCAGCATTTT. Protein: CASSQYTRLTGSFQPQHF.

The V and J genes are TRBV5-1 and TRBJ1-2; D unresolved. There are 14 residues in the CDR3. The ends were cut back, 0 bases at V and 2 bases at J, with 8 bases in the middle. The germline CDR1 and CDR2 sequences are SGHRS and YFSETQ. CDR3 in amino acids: CASSLAQVNYGYTF. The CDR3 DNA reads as TGCGCCAGCAGCTTGGCCCAGGTCAACTATGGCTACACCTTC. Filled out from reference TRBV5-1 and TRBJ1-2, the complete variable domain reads KAGVTQTPRYLIKTRGQQVTLSCSPISGHRSVSWYQQTPGQGLQFLFEYFSETQRNKGNFPGRFSGRQFSNSRSEMNVSTLELGDSALYLCASSLAQVNYGYTFGSGTRLTVV.

The CDR3 coding sequence is TGTGCCAGCAGTGATCCTCGGACAGGGGGCTTGAGGAACAATGAGCAGTTCTTC. Protein sequence: CASSDPRTGGLRNNEQFF. The chain has TRBV2 and TRBJ2-1, with TRBD1 identical over 11 bases. In germline, CDR1 is SNHLY, CDR2 FYNNEI. V was pared by 3 bases and J by 5 bases, with 12 bases of the junction left unmatched. The CDR3 loop spans 18 amino acids.

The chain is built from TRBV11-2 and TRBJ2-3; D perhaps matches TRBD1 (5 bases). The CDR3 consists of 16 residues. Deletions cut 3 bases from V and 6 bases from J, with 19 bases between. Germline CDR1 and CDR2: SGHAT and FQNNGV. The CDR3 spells CASSFTRQRRSDTQYF. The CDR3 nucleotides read TGTGCCAGCAGCTTCACAAGACAGAGACGATCCGATACGCAGTATTTT.

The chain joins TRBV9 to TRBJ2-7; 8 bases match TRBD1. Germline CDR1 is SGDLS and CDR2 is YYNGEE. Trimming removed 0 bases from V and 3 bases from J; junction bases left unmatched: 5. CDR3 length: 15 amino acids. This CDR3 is CASSVGQGTIYEQYF. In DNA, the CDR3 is TGTGCCAGCAGCGTAGGACAGGGGACAATCTACGAGCAGTACTTC.

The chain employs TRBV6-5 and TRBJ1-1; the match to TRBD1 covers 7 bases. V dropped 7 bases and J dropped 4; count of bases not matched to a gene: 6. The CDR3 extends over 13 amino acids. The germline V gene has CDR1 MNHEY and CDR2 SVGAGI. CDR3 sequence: CASKGQAGTEAFF. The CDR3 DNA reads TGTGCCAGCAAAGGACAGGCGGGCACTGAAGCTTTCTTT.

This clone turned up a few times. CDR3 DNA sequence: TGTGCCAGCAGCCCCACGGACAGCCCTAATTCACCCCTCCACTTT. As protein: CASSPTDSPNSPLHF. The chain employs TRBV7-8 and TRBJ1-6; perhaps TRBD1 as D (6 bases). The ends were cut back, 5 bases at V and 6 bases at J, with 14 bases in the middle. CDR1 is SGHVS, CDR2 FQNEAQ, per germline. The CDR3 extends over 15 amino acids.

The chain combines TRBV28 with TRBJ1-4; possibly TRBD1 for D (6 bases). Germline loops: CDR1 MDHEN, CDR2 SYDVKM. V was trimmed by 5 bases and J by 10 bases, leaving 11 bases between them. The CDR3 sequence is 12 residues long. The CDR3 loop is CASSPIGGKLFF. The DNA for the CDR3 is TGTGCCAGCAGTCCAATAGGGGGAAAACTGTTTTTT.

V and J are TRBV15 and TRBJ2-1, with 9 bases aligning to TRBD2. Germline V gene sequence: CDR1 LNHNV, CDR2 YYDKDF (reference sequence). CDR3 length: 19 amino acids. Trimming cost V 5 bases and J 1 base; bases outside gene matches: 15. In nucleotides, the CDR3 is TGTGCCACCAGCGGATTGGACGGGCGGGGGGGGCCTTCCTACAATGAGCAGTTCTTC. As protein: CATSGLDGRGGPSYNEQFF.

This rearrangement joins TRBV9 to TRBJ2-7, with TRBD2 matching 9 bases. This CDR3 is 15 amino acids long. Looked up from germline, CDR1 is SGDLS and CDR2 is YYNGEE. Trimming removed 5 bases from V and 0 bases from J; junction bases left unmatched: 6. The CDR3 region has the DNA TGTGCCAGCAGTGAAGCGGGGGGCCCCTCCTACGAGCAGTACTTC. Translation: CASSEAGGPSYEQYF.

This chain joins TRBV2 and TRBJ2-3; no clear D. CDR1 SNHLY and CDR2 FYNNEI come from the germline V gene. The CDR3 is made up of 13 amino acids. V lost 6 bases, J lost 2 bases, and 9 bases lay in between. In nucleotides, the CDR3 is TGTGCCAGCAGATCCGAACCCACAGATACGCAGTATTTT. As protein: CASRSEPTDTQYF.

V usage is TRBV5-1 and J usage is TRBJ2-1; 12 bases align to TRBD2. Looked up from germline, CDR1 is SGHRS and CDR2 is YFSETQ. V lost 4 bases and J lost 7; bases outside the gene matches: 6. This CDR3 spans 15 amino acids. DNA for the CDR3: TGCGCCAGCAGCATACTAGCGGGGGGCCAAAATGAGCAGTTCTTC. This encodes CASSILAGGQNEQFF.

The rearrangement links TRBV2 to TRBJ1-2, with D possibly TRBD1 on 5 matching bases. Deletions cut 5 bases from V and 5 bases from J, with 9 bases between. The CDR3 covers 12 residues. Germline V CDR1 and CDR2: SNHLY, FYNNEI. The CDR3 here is CASSPDRYGYTF. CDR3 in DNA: TGTGCCAGCAGTCCTGACAGATATGGCTACACCTTC. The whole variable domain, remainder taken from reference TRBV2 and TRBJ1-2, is EPEVTQTPSHQVTQMGQEVILRCVPISNHLYFYWYRQILGQKVEFLVSFYNNEISEKSEIFDDQFSVERPDGSNFTLKIRSTKLEDSAMYFCASSPDRYGYTFGSGTRLTVV.

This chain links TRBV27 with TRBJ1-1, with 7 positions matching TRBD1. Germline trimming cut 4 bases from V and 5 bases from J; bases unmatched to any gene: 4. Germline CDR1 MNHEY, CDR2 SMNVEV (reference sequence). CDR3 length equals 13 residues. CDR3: CASSSQGRTEAFF. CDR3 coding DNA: TGTGCCAGCAGTTCACAGGGGAGGACTGAAGCTTTCTTT.

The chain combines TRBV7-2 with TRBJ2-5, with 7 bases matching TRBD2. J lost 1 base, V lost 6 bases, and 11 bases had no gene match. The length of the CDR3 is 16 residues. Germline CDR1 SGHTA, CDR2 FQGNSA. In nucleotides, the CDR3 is TGTGCCAGCAGTCCCGGGTGGCGGGGGATCCAAGAGACCCAGTACTTC. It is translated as CASSPGWRGIQETQYF.

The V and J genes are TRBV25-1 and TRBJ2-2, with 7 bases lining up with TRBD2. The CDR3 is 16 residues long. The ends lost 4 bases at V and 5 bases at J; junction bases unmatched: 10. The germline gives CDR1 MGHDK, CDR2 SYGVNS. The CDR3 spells CASSGTSHRRTGELFF. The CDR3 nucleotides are TGTGCCAGCAGTGGGACTAGTCATCGGAGGACCGGGGAGCTGTTTTTT.

Written as DNA, the CDR3 is TGTGCCAGCAGCCCGAGCGGGGGGATGGGCACAGATACGCAGTATTTT. It encodes CASSPSGGMGTDTQYF. This sequence joins TRBV5-4 and TRBJ2-3; 9 bases are a match to TRBD2. The CDR3 runs 16 residues. The germline CDR1 and CDR2 sequences are SGHNT and YYREEE (reference sequence). With V trimmed by 4 bases and J by 1 base, 7 bases remained unmatched.

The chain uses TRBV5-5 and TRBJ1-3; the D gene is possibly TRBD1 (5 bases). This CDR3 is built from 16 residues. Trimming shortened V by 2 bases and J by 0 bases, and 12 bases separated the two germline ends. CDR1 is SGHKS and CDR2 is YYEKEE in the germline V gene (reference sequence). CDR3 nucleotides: TGTGCCAGCAGCTTAAGGGGCGATAACTCTGGAAACACCATATATTTT. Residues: CASSLRGDNSGNTIYF.

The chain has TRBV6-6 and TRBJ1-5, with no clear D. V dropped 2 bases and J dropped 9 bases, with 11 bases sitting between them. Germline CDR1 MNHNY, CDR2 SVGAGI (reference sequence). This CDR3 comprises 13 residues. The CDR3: CASSYAWGSPQHF. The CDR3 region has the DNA TGTGCCAGCAGTTACGCCTGGGGATCGCCCCAGCATTTT.

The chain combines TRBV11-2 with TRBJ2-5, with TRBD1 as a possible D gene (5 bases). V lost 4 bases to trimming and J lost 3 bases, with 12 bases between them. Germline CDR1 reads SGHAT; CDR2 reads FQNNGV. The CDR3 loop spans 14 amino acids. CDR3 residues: CASSSQGYEETQYF. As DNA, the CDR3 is TGTGCCAGCAGCTCTCAGGGCTACGAAGAGACCCAGTACTTC.